The 26 T cell receptor beta chains below all came from one sample that was sequenced in a study of T cell repertoires in cytomegalovirus infection. TCRdb analysed the reads with MiXCR anew, one entry per CDR3 protein. This table holds hundreds of thousands of distinct CDR3 sequences, around a sixth found once. Source material: PBMCs. The receptors come from a human donor in good health (CMV status not recorded). Some clones in this sample may be carry-over from other donors' samples.

This clonotype has a count of ten or more. V and J are TRBV7-6 and TRBJ2-1; 9 bases align to TRBD2. The V gene's germline CDR1 is SGHVS and CDR2 FNYEAQ. The CDR3 has 14 amino acids. V was pared by 4 bases and J by 9 bases, with 7 bases of the junction left unmatched. CDR3 bases: TGTGCCAGCAGCTATAGCGGGAGATTCGCTGAGCAGTTCTTC. Its translation: CASSYSGRFAEQFF.

The sample holds a few counts of this clonotype. The chain carries TRBV29-1 and TRBJ1-1; D unclear. Between the trimmed V and J ends, which lost 2 bases and 7 bases, there was a span of 5 bases. The CDR3 length is 10 residues. Germline CDR1 and CDR2: SQVTM and ANQGSEA. This chain's CDR3 is CSVETDEAFF. The CDR3, as DNA: TGCAGCGTTGAAACCGATGAAGCTTTCTTT.

This clonotype has a handful of counts. This chain uses TRBV7-9 with TRBJ2-1, with TRBD2 as a possible D gene (7 bases). Germline CDR1 SEHNR, CDR2 FQNEAQ (reference sequence). V lost 3 bases to trimming and J lost 9 bases, with 15 bases between them. CDR3 length: 14 residues. The CDR3 DNA is TGTGCCAGCAGCTTTGGGGGGGCCGCGAGTGAGCAGTTCTTC. Its protein is CASSFGGAASEQFF.

Ten or more counts support this clonotype. The genes are TRBV20-1 and TRBJ2-7, with a tentative D call TRBD1 (6 bases). From germline, CDR1 is DFQATT and CDR2 SNEGSKA (reference sequence). CDR3 size: 11 residues. The germline V and J ends were trimmed by 3 bases and 6 bases, with 9 bases remaining between them. The CDR3 loop reads CSASRGGEQYF. The CDR3 DNA sequence: TGCAGTGCTAGCCGAGGGGGCGAGCAGTACTTC.

This clonotype was seen ten or more times. This rearrangement joins TRBV12-3 or TRBV12-4 to TRBJ1-1, with TRBD1 as a possible D gene (5 bases). There are 13 residues in the CDR3. Trimming left V 3 bases short and J 6 bases short, with 11 bases between. The CDR3 region has the DNA TGTGCCAGCAGTTTCGGGGGAAGCGCTGAAGCTTTCTTT. Translation: CASSFGGSAEAFF.

This clonotype was picked up many times. The rearrangement uses TRBV19 and TRBJ2-5, with D possibly called TRBD1 or TRBD2 (5 bases each). V gave up 7 bases and J gave up 5 bases, with 17 bases separating them. The CDR3 extends over 14 amino acids. The germline V gene encodes CDR1 LNHDA and CDR2 SQIVND (reference sequence). CDR3 nucleotides: TGTGCCAGTAATACGGGACGGGAACTGGAGACCCAGTACTTC. As protein: CASNTGRELETQYF.

This clonotype was recorded once. V and J are TRBV11-2 and TRBJ2-4; TRBD2 aligns across 9 bases. The germline gives CDR1 SGHAT, CDR2 FQNNGV. CDR3 length: 18 amino acids. The V and J ends lost 5 bases and 0 bases, in that order; junction bases with no gene match: 11. The CDR3 DNA follows: TGTGCCAGCAGCCCTAGCGGGGAGCTCGGGGTAGCCAAAAACATTCAGTACTTC. Residues: CASSPSGELGVAKNIQYF.

This clonotype was seen at least ten times. The chain combines TRBV7-2 with TRBJ1-5, with D unresolved. Germline lookup yields CDR1 SGHTA and CDR2 FQGNSA. The CDR3 covers 15 residues. Trimming shortened V by 5 bases and J by 0 bases, and 11 bases separated the two germline ends. The CDR3 DNA reads TGTGCCAGCAGCCCACAAGGAAGTAGCAATCAGCCCCAGCATTTT. Protein sequence: CASSPQGSSNQPQHF.

This clonotype was seen repeatedly, ten times or more. CDR3 in amino acids: CASSVFLETQYF. The CDR3 nucleotides read TGCGCCAGCAGTGTTTTCTTGGAGACCCAGTACTTC. The chain joins TRBV10-2 to TRBJ2-5; unclear D gene. V lost 4 bases, J lost 5 bases, and 8 bases lay in between. The germline V gene has CDR1 WSHSY and CDR2 SAAADI. The CDR3 consists of 12 residues.

The chain carries TRBV28 and TRBJ1-3, with a possible D match to TRBD1 (6 bases). CDR1 MDHEN and CDR2 SYDVKM come from the germline V gene. There are 15 residues in the CDR3. Between the trimmed V and J ends, which lost 3 bases and 4 bases, there was a span of 13 bases. The CDR3 sequence is CASSFTGLVGNTIYF. In DNA, the CDR3 is TGTGCCAGCAGTTTCACAGGGCTCGTGGGAAACACCATATATTTT.

In DNA, the CDR3 is TGTGCCAGTAGTATGCGGGGCTACCTCTACGAGCAGTACTTC. As protein: CASSMRGYLYEQYF. V gene TRBV19 combines with J gene TRBJ2-7; D might be TRBD2 (6 bases). CDR3 length: 14 residues. Germline V gene sequence: CDR1 LNHDA, CDR2 SQIVND (reference sequence). V was pared by 3 bases and J by 3 bases, with 12 bases between.

The J gene is TRBJ1-1, the V gene TRBV4-1, with D perhaps TRBD1 (5 bases). CDR3 length: 14 amino acids. Between the trimmed V and J ends, which lost 5 bases and 0 bases, there was a span of 10 bases. Germline V lookup: CDR1 MGHRA, CDR2 YSYEKL. CDR3 sequence (DNA): TGCGCCAGCAGCTTGTTGGGACTGAACACTGAAGCTTTCTTT. Encoded protein: CASSLLGLNTEAFF.

This clonotype was detected many times. The V call is TRBV12-3 or TRBV12-4, the J call TRBJ2-1; 11 bases agree with TRBD1. V dropped 3 bases and J dropped 0; count of bases not matched to a gene: 10. The CDR3 contains 19 residues. The CDR3 loop reads CASSLRTGGALGSYNEQFF. CDR3 sequence (DNA): TGTGCCAGCAGTTTGCGGACAGGGGGCGCGTTGGGCTCCTACAATGAGCAGTTCTTC.

Only a few counts were recorded for this clonotype. The V gene is TRBV4-1, the J gene TRBJ2-1, with D perhaps given as TRBD1 or TRBD2 (5 bases each). Looked up from germline, CDR1 is MGHRA and CDR2 is YSYEKL. Trimming cost V 3 bases and J 5 bases, with 11 bases left between them. The CDR3 sequence is 14 residues long. The CDR3: CASSHTGANNEQFF. The CDR3 nucleotides are TGCGCCAGCAGCCATACCGGGGCGAACAATGAGCAGTTCTTC.

The J gene is TRBJ1-1, the V gene TRBV2; 8 bases agree with TRBD1. CDR1 is SNHLY and CDR2 is FYNNEI in the germline V gene. CDR3 length: 14 residues. Trimming took 7 bases from V and 5 from J; bases not matched to a gene: 9. CDR3 bases: TGTGCCAGCACCCAATCCCGGACAGGGACTGAAGCTTTCTTT. Translating gives CASTQSRTGTEAFF.

The chain uses TRBV3-1 and TRBJ2-1, with 7 bases aligning to TRBD2. This CDR3 region has 16 residues. Germline lookup yields CDR1 LGHDT and CDR2 YNNKEL (reference sequence). J was trimmed by 5 bases and V by 2 bases; bases with no gene match: 9. The CDR3 DNA is TGTGCCAGCAGCCAAAGGACTAGTCGGACCAACAATGAGCAGTTCTTC. Translation gives CASSQRTSRTNNEQFF.

Ten or more counts support this clonotype. The chain uses TRBV28 and TRBJ2-3; D remains unclear. This CDR3 contains 14 residues. V lost 5 bases and J lost 0, with 9 bases in between. From germline, CDR1 is MDHEN and CDR2 SYDVKM. The CDR3: CASSIASSTDTQYF. The CDR3 DNA sequence: TGTGCCAGCAGTATCGCGTCTAGCACAGATACGCAGTATTTT. Filled out from reference TRBV28 and TRBJ2-3, the complete variable domain reads DVKVTQSSRYLVKRTGEKVFLECVQDMDHENMFWYRQDPGLGLRLIYFSYDVKMKEKGDIPEGYSVSREKKERFSLILESASTNQTSMYLCASSIASSTDTQYFGPGTRLTVL.

The chain recombines TRBV12-3 or TRBV12-4 with TRBJ2-1; TRBD1 or TRBD2 may be the D gene (6 bases each). CDR3 length: 16 amino acids. The ends were cut back, 7 bases at V and 4 bases at J, with 20 bases in the middle. The CDR3 DNA reads TGTGCCAGCACCCTAAAGGGGGGAGGAGGTTACAATGAGCAGTTCTTC. Translated, it gives CASTLKGGGGYNEQFF.

The V and J genes are TRBV29-1 and TRBJ1-1, with unresolved D. The CDR3 extends over 11 amino acids. Per the germline V gene, CDR1 is SQVTM and CDR2 is ANQGSEA. Trimming stripped 5 bases from V and 0 bases from J, with 4 bases between. In nucleotides, the CDR3 is TGCAGCGTTCGTGTGAACACTGAAGCTTTCTTT. Its protein is CSVRVNTEAFF. The complete variable domain, with remaining parts taken from reference TRBV29-1 and TRBJ1-1, reads SAVISQKPSRDICQRGTSLTIQCQVDSQVTMMFWYRQQPGQSLTLIATANQGSEATYESGFVIDKFPISRPNLTFSTLTVSNMSPEDSSIYLCSVRVNTEAFFGQGTRLTVV.

J is TRBJ2-3 and V is TRBV20-1; 8 nucleotides align to TRBD1. Per germline, CDR1 DFQATT and CDR2 SNEGSKA (reference sequence). V was clipped by 5 bases and J by 3 bases; unmatched bases: 10. CDR3 length equals 15 residues. This CDR3 reads CSAPQLDRETDTQYF. The CDR3 DNA sequence: TGCAGTGCTCCACAATTGGACAGGGAGACAGATACGCAGTATTTT.

A few counts support this clonotype. J is TRBJ1-4 and V is TRBV18; D is uncertain. The CDR3 is 13 residues long. The germline V gene has CDR1 KGHSH and CDR2 LQKENI. V was cut by 5 bases and J by 8 bases, with 12 bases left in between. In DNA form, the CDR3 reads TGTGCCAGCTCAAGAAGGATGGAAGAAAAACTGTTTTTT. Translation gives CASSRRMEEKLFF.

There are a few counts of this clonotype. The CDR3 nucleotides are TGTGCCACCAGTGAGCATAGCAATCAGCCCCAGCATTTT. Encoded protein: CATSEHSNQPQHF. This sequence joins TRBV24-1 and TRBJ1-5; no clear D gene. Trimming removed 4 bases at V and 0 bases at J, with 3 bases between. This CDR3 is built from 13 residues. The V gene's germline CDR1 is KGHDR and CDR2 SFDVKD.

The V and J genes are TRBV6-5 and TRBJ2-7, with 7 bases aligning to TRBD1. This CDR3 has 14 amino acids. The V gene end was trimmed by 1 base and the J gene end by 4 bases; junction bases not matched to a gene: 4. From germline, CDR1 is MNHEY and CDR2 SVGAGI. DNA of the CDR3: TGTGCCAGCAGTTACTGGTCGGACAGGTACGAGCAGTACTTC. Amino acid sequence: CASSYWSDRYEQYF.

This chain joins TRBV7-2 and TRBJ1-3, with D unclear. Trimming removed 3 bases from V and 0 bases from J, with 12 bases in between. In germline, CDR1 is SGHTA, CDR2 FQGNSA. CDR3 size: 16 residues. This chain's CDR3 is CASSFVTLSSGNTIYF. CDR3 nucleotide sequence: TGTGCCAGCAGCTTTGTAACCTTGAGCTCTGGAAACACCATATATTTT.

This clonotype was seen ten or more times. The rearrangement links TRBV7-7 to TRBJ2-5, with D tentatively TRBD2 (5 bases). Trimming took 6 bases from V and 3 from J, leaving 17 bases between them. The length of the CDR3 is 15 residues. Germline V gene data show CDR1 as SSHAT and CDR2 as FNYEAQ (reference sequence). As DNA, the CDR3 is TGTGCCAGCAGTCCCCGAGGGTCAAAGGAAGAGACCCAGTACTTC. Encoded protein: CASSPRGSKEETQYF.

This clonotype was recorded at least ten times. This rearrangement joins TRBV7-8 to TRBJ1-4, with 10 bases identical to TRBD1. The CDR3 covers 18 residues. Germline lookup yields CDR1 SGHVS and CDR2 FQNEAQ. After removal of 4 bases from V and 2 bases from J, the junction contained 10 bases not matched to a gene. The CDR3 reads CASSSPRWTGGTNEKLFF. DNA of the CDR3: TGTGCCAGCAGCTCCCCTCGGTGGACAGGGGGGACTAATGAAAAACTGTTTTTT.